This passage covers 14 T cell receptor beta chains from one sample sequenced in a study of T cell responses to AZD1222 COVID-19 vaccine. Clones were read by immunoSEQ multiplex PCR, and TCRdb kept only the in-frame ones, dropping some. The top ten hold 6.5% to 9.5% of the sample, which has some 99,000 clones, approximately 91% seen once. Sequencing was performed on peripheral blood, taken on day 0 of AZD1222 vaccination. These receptors originate from an adult in good health.

This chain links TRBV6-5 with TRBJ1-5, with D maybe TRBD1 (5 bases). The CDR3 sequence is 15 residues long. With 7 bases removed from V and 3 bases from J, the gap between germline ends came to 16 bases. Germline CDR1 reads MNHEY; CDR2 reads SVGAGI. CDR3 loop: CASTRESRYNQPQHF. The CDR3, as DNA: TGTGCCAGCACCAGGGAGAGCAGGTACAATCAGCCCCAGCATTTT.

The chain has TRBV7-6 and TRBJ1-1, with D possibly TRBD1 on 6 matching bases. CDR3 size: 13 residues. Germline V CDR1 and CDR2: SGHVS, FNYEAQ. The V end was cut by 5 bases, the J end by 1 base, with 8 bases between. The CDR3: CASSQTGNTEAFF. The CDR3 DNA follows: TGTGCCAGCAGCCAGACAGGGAACACTGAAGCTTTCTTT.

J is TRBJ1-2 and V is TRBV6-6; no clear D gene. V lost 5 bases to trimming and J lost 4 bases, with 14 bases between them. Germline V gene data show CDR1 as MNHNY and CDR2 as SVGAGI (reference sequence). CDR3 size: 14 residues. The CDR3 loop reads CASSPRAVSYGYTF. The CDR3 DNA follows: TGTGCCAGCAGTCCCCGCGCGGTGAGCTATGGCTACACCTTC.

The genes are TRBV18 and TRBJ2-3, with D unclear. This CDR3 contains 18 residues. V lost 4 bases, J lost 0 bases, and 20 bases lay in between. From germline, CDR1 is KGHSH and CDR2 LQKENI. The CDR3, as DNA: TGTGCCAGCTCACTTACCCCCTGTTCAGAAAATAGCACAGATACGCAGTATTTT. It is translated as CASSLTPCSENSTDTQYF.

With regard to this clone: Other nucleotide sequences in the sample specify the same CDR3. This chain connects TRBV12-3 or TRBV12-4 to TRBJ2-7; D ambiguous. The CDR3 consists of 13 residues. The V gene lost 3 bases and the J gene lost 2 bases, with 8 bases spanning the gap. The CDR3 nucleotides are TGTGCCAGCAGTTTCGGCAGAACCTACGAGCAGTACTTC. Translating gives CASSFGRTYEQYF.

The chain is built from TRBV6-5 and TRBJ1-2; maybe TRBD1 (5 bases). This CDR3 region has 14 residues. With 0 bases removed from V and 5 bases from J, the gap between germline ends came to 10 bases. Germline V CDR1 and CDR2: MNHEY, SVGAGI. The CDR3 spells CASSYSLGEYGYTF. CDR3 DNA sequence: TGTGCCAGCAGTTACTCGTTGGGGGAGTATGGCTACACCTTC.

The V gene is TRBV6-5, the J gene TRBJ1-2; 7 nucleotides line up with TRBD1. The trim removed 11 bases at V and 13 bases at J, leaving 19 bases unmatched. The CDR3 covers 13 residues. Germline CDR1 is MNHEY and CDR2 is SVGAGI. The CDR3 is CAGRGQTVEVSTF. CDR3 DNA: TGTGCCGGGAGGGGACAGACCGTTGAGGTTTCCACCTTC.

J is TRBJ2-1 and V is TRBV2; 15 bases are shared with TRBD2. The germline V gene has CDR1 SNHLY and CDR2 FYNNEI. J was trimmed by 0 bases and V by 8 bases; bases with no gene match: 11. There are 19 residues in the CDR3. CDR3 bases: TGTGCCAGCCAAGGAGGAGGACTAGCGGGAGGGAGCTCCTACAATGAGCAGTTCTTC. Protein product: CASQGGGLAGGSSYNEQFF.

This clone was observed a few times. The chain carries TRBV4-2 and TRBJ2-7; the match to TRBD2 covers 9 bases. Germline trimming cut 6 bases from V and 6 bases from J; bases unmatched to any gene: 15. The CDR3 extends over 16 amino acids. Germline V gene lookup returns CDR1 LGHNA and CDR2 YNFKEQ. The CDR3 region has the DNA TGTGCCAGCAGTTACGTTATCGGGACTAGCTCAATCGAGCAGTACTTC. Translation gives CASSYVIGTSSIEQYF.

The genes are TRBV6-5 and TRBJ1-5; 10 bases match TRBD1. Trimming removed 0 bases from V and 6 bases from J; junction bases left unmatched: 2. The length of the CDR3 is 15 residues. Germline V gene data show CDR1 as MNHEY and CDR2 as SVGAGI. The CDR3 loop is CASSYSGTGAQPQHF. As DNA, the CDR3 is TGTGCCAGCAGTTACTCGGGGACAGGGGCTCAGCCCCAGCATTTT.

The J gene is TRBJ2-5, the V gene TRBV15; 9 bases agree with TRBD1. The trim removed 0 bases at V and 4 bases at J, leaving 3 bases unmatched. The CDR3 totals 15 residues. The germline V gene encodes CDR1 LNHNV and CDR2 YYDKDF (reference sequence). The CDR3: CATSRDQDRGETQYF. The CDR3 DNA follows: TGTGCCACCAGCAGAGACCAGGACAGGGGAGAGACCCAGTACTTC.

The rearrangement uses TRBV6-5 and TRBJ2-4; 7 bases agree with TRBD1. The CDR3 runs to 14 residues. V shed 5 bases, J shed 3 bases, and the junction held 4 bases outside the gene matches. Germline V gene sequence: CDR1 MNHEY, CDR2 SVGAGI. The CDR3 region is CASSTTGLKNIQYF. CDR3 nucleotide sequence: TGTGCCAGCAGTACGACAGGGCTCAAAAACATTCAGTACTTC.

The gene calls are TRBV3-1 (or the pseudogene TRBV3-2) and TRBJ2-3, with 9 bases matching TRBD2. The CDR3 covers 16 residues. Per germline, CDR1 LGHDT and CDR2 YNNKEL (reference sequence). V lost 4 bases to trimming and J lost 0 bases; unmatched junction nucleotides: 5. Here the CDR3 DNA reads TGTGCCAGCAGCCCAGGGACTAGCATTAGCACAGATACGCAGTATTTT. Its protein is CASSPGTSISTDTQYF.

The table lists this clone with a count of one. This CDR3 reads CASSALGNTEAFF. The CDR3 DNA is TGTGCCAGCAGTGCCCTCGGGAACACTGAAGCTTTCTTT. The chain combines TRBV2 with TRBJ1-1; no firm D call. The CDR3 totals 13 residues. CDR1 SNHLY and CDR2 FYNNEI come from the germline V gene. Trimming stripped 4 bases from V and 1 base from J, with 7 bases between.